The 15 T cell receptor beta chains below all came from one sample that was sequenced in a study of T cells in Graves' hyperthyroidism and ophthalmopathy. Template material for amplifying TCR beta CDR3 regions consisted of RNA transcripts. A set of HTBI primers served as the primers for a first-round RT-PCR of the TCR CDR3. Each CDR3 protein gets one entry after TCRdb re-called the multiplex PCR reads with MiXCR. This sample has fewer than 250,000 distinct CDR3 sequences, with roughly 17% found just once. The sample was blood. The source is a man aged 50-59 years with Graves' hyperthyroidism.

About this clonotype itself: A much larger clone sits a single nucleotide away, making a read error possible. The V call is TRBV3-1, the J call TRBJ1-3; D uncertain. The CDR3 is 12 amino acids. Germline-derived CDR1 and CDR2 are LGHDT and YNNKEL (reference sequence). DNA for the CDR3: TGTGCCAGCAGCCAAGTGGGAAGCACCATATATTTT. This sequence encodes CASSQVGSTIYF.

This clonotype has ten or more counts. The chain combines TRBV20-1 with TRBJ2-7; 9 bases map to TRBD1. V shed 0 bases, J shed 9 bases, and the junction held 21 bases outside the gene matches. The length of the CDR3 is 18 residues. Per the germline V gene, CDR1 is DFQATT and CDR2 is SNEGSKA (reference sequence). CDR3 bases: TGCAGTGCTAGAGACGCGAGGGACGCCAAGACAGGGGGAGGCGGGCAGTACTTC. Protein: CSARDARDAKTGGGGQYF.

CDR3 amino acids: CASWTDYEQYF. The CDR3 coding sequence is TGTGCCAGCTGGACAGACTACGAGCAGTACTTC. V is TRBV27 and J is TRBJ2-7, with D perhaps matching TRBD1 (6 bases). CDR3 length: 11 residues. Trimming shortened V by 8 bases and J by 3 bases, and 8 bases separated the two germline ends. Germline V CDR1 and CDR2: MNHEY, SMNVEV (reference sequence).

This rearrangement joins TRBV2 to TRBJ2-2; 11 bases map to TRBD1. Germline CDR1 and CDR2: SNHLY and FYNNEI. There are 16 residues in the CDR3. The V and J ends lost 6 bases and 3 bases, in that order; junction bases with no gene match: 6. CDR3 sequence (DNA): TGTGCCAGCAGCCCCCGGGACAGGGGGGACACCGGGGAGCTGTTTTTT. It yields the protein CASSPRDRGDTGELFF. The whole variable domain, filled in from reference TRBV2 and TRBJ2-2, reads EPEVTQTPSHQVTQMGQEVILRCVPISNHLYFYWYRQILGQKVEFLVSFYNNEISEKSEIFDDQFSVERPDGSNFTLKIRSTKLEDSAMYFCASSPRDRGDTGELFFGEGSRLTVL.

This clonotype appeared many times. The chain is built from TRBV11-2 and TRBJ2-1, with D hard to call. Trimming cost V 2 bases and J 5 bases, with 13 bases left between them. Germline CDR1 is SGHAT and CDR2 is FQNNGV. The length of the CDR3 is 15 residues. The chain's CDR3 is CASSLYLGLNNEQFF. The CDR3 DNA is TGTGCCAGCAGCTTATACCTGGGTCTCAACAATGAGCAGTTCTTC.

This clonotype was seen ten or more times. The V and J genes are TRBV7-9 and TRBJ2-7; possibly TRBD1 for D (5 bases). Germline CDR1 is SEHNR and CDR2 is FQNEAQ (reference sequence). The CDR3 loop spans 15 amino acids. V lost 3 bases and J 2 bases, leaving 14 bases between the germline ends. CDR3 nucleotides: TGTGCCAGCAGCTTGGGCAGGGTAGGCCCCTACGAGCAGTACTTC. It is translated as CASSLGRVGPYEQYF.

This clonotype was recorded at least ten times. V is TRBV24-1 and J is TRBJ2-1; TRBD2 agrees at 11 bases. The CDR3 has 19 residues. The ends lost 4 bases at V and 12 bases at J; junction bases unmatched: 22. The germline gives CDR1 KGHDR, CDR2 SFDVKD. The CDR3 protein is CATSDWTDYTSGRVRWQFF. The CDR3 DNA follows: TGTGCCACCAGTGACTGGACTGATTATACTAGCGGGAGAGTTCGTTGGCAGTTCTTC.

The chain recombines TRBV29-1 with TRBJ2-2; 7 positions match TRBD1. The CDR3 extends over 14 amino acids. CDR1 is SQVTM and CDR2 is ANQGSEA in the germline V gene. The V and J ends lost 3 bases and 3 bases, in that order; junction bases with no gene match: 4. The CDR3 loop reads CSVETGWDTGELFF. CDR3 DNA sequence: TGCAGCGTTGAGACAGGGTGGGACACCGGGGAGCTGTTTTTT.

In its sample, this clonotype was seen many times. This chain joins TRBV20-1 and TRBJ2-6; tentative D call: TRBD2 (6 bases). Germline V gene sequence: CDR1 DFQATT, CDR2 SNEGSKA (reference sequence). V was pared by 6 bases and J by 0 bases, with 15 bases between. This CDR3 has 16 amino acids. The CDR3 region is CSAPAGGHSGANVLTF. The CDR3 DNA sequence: TGCAGTGCCCCGGCCGGAGGGCACTCTGGGGCCAACGTCCTGACTTTC.

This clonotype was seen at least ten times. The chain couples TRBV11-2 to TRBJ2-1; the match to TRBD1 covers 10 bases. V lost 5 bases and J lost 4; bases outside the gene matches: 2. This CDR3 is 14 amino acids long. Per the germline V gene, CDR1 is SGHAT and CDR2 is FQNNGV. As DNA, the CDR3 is TGTGCCAGCAGCCGGACAGGGGGATACAATGAGCAGTTCTTC. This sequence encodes CASSRTGGYNEQFF.

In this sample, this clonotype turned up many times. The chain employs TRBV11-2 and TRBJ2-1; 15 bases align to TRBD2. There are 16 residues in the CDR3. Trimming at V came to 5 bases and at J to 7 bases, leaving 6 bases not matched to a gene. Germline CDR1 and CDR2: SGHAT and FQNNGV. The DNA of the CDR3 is TGTGCCAGCAGCCCCGACGGGACTAGCGGGAGGAATGAGCAGTTCTTC. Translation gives CASSPDGTSGRNEQFF.

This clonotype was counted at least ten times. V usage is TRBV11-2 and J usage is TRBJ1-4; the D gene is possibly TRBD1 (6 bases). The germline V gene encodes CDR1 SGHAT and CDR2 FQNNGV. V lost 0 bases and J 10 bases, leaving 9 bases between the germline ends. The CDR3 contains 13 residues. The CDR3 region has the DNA TGTGCCAGCAGCTTAGAACAGGGAGGAAAACTGTTTTTT. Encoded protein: CASSLEQGGKLFF.

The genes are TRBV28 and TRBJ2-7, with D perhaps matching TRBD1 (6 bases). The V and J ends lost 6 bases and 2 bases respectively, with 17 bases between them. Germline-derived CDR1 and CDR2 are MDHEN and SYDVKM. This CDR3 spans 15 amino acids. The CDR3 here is CASSKGHSLAYEQYF. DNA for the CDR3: TGTGCCAGCAGCAAGGGACATTCCTTGGCCTACGAGCAGTACTTC.

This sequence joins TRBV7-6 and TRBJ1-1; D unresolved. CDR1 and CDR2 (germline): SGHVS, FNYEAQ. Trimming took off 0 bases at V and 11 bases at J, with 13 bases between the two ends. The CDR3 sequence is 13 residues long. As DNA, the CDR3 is TGTGCCAGCAGCTTAGCGCCGAGTTTAGAGGCTTTCTTT. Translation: CASSLAPSLEAFF. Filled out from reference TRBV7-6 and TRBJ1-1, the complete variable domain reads GAGVSQSPRYKVTKRGQDVALRCDPISGHVSLYWYRQALGQGPEFLTYFNYEAQQDKSGLPNDRFSAERPEGSISTLTIQRTEQRDSAMYRCASSLAPSLEAFFGQGTRLTVV.

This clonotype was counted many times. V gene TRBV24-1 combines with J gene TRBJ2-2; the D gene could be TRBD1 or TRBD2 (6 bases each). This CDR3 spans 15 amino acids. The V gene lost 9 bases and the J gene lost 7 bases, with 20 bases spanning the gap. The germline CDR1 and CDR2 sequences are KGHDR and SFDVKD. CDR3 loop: CATETITGTGGELFF. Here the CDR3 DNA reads TGTGCCACCGAAACCATTACAGGGACTGGCGGGGAGCTGTTTTTT.